This is a list of T cell receptor beta chains from one sample in a study of technical replicates of blood from a few donors. Using immunoSEQ multiplex PCR, the repertoire was profiled, and TCRdb retains in-frame clones only, with some absent. This table holds 55,000 to 80,000 clones, 95% to 98% found once. The sequencing sample was made of T cells isolated from PBMCs. These receptors were collected from a human donor in good health. CDR3s include the opening cysteine and the closing phenylalanine or tryptophan. Each record gives: D gene, V gene, clone size, J gene, CDR3 protein, CDR3 DNA. D genes are given only for firm matches. Only some rows state a clone size, as once, few, many or a class for expanded clones.

d_gene: TRBD1
v_gene: TRBV4-1
abundance: .
j_gene: TRBJ2-7
CDR3aa: CASSQEQWQGDEQYF
CDR3nt: TGCGCCAGCAGCCAAGAACAATGGCAGGGGGACGAGCAGTACTTC

d_gene: .
v_gene: TRBV6-5
abundance: .
j_gene: TRBJ1-1
CDR3aa: CASSYEPDSPTEAFF
CDR3nt: TGTGCCAGCAGTTACGAGCCGGACAGCCCCACTGAAGCTTTCTTT

d_gene: .
v_gene: TRBV4-1
abundance: .
j_gene: TRBJ1-2
CDR3aa: CASSQDVTVFLDGYTF
CDR3nt: TGCGCCAGCAGCCAAGATGTGACAGTGTTTTTAGATGGCTACACCTTC

d_gene: TRBD2
v_gene: TRBV11-3
abundance: .
j_gene: TRBJ2-5
CDR3aa: CASSLLAGGLGQGETQYF
CDR3nt: TGTGCCAGCAGCCTTCTGGCGGGGGGGCTTGGGCAGGGAGAGACCCAGTACTTC

d_gene: TRBD1
v_gene: TRBV5-1
abundance: once
j_gene: TRBJ2-7
CDR3aa: CASSFKDRSSYEQYF
CDR3nt: TGCGCCAGCAGCTTTAAGGACAGGAGTTCCTACGAGCAGTACTTC

d_gene: TRBD2
v_gene: TRBV7-2
abundance: .
j_gene: TRBJ2-7
CDR3aa: CASSLMAGGPREQYF
CDR3nt: TGTGCCAGCAGCTTGATGGCGGGAGGGCCGAGAGAGCAGTACTTC

d_gene: .
v_gene: TRBV5-1
abundance: .
j_gene: TRBJ2-1
CDR3aa: CASSLGQTNEQFF
CDR3nt: TGCGCCAGCAGCTTGGGACAAACCAATGAGCAGTTCTTC

d_gene: .
v_gene: TRBV4-2
abundance: .
j_gene: TRBJ1-5
CDR3aa: CASSQGQEIQPQHF
CDR3nt: TGTGCCAGCAGCCAAGGACAGGAGATCCAGCCCCAGCATTTT

d_gene: .
v_gene: TRBV12-5
abundance: .
j_gene: TRBJ1-2
CDR3aa: CASGLVLGGEEFYYGYTF
CDR3nt: TGTGCTAGTGGTTTGGTACTAGGAGGGGAAGAGTTTTACTATGGCTACACCTTC

d_gene: TRBD1
v_gene: TRBV5-1
abundance: .
j_gene: TRBJ1-1
CDR3aa: CASSGGQGLLNTEAFF
CDR3nt: TGCGCCAGCAGCGGGGGACAGGGCCTATTAAACACTGAAGCTTTCTTT

d_gene: TRBD2
v_gene: TRBV12-5
abundance: .
j_gene: TRBJ2-1
CDR3aa: CASVRGGRQESSYNEQFF
CDR3nt: TGTGCTAGTGTCCGGGGGGGCCGCCAGGAGAGCTCCTACAATGAGCAGTTCTTC

d_gene: .
v_gene: TRBV4-1
abundance: .
j_gene: TRBJ2-2
CDR3aa: CASSQPYNTGELFF
CDR3nt: TGCGCCAGCAGCCAGCCCTACAACACCGGGGAGCTGTTTTTT

d_gene: .
v_gene: TRBV7-9
abundance: .
j_gene: TRBJ2-5
CDR3aa: CASSPRGSGGEETQYF
CDR3nt: TGTGCCAGCAGCCCACGGGGGTCAGGGGGAGAGGAGACCCAGTACTTC

d_gene: TRBD2
v_gene: TRBV20-1
abundance: .
j_gene: TRBJ2-7
CDR3aa: CSARLAAEQYF
CDR3nt: TGCAGTGCTAGACTAGCGGCCGAGCAGTACTTC